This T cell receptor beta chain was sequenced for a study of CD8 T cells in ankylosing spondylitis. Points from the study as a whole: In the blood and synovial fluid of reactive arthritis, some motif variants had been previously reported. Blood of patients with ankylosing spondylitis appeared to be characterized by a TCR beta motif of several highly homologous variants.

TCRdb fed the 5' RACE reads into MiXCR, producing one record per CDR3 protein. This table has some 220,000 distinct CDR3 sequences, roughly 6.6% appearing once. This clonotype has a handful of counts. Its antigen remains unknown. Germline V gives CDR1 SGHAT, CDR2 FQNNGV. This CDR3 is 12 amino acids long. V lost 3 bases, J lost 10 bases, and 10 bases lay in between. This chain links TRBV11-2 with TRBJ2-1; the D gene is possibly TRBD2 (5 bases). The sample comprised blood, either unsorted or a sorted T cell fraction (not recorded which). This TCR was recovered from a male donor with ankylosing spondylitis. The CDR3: CASSLIRGEQFF. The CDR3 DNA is TGTGCCAGCAGCTTGATTCGAGGGGAGCAGTTCTTC.